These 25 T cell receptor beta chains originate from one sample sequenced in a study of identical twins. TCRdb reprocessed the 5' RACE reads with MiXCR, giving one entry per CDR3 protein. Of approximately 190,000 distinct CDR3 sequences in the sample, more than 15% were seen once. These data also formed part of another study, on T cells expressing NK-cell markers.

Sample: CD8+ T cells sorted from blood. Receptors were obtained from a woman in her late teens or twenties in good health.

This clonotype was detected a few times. The CDR3, as DNA: TGCAGCGGTGAGACAGGGGCCAACACTGAAGCTTTCTTT. As protein: CSGETGANTEAFF. This chain connects TRBV29-1 to TRBJ1-1, with 8 bases aligning to TRBD1. V lost 7 bases and J lost 2; bases outside the gene matches: 6. The CDR3 spans 13 residues. Germline V lookup: CDR1 SQVTM, CDR2 ANQGSEA.

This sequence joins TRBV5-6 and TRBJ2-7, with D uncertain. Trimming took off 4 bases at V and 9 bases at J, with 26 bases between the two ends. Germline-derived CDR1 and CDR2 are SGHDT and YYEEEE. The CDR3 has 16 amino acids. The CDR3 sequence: CASSGPEPRPLGWQYF. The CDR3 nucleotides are TGTGCCAGCAGCGGCCCCGAACCCCGGCCCTTAGGGTGGCAGTACTTC.

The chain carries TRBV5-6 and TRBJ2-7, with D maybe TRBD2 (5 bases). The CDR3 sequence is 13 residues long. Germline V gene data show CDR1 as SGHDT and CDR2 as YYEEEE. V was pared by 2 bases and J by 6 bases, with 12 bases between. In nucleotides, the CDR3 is TGTGCCAGCAGCTTACTGGGAGCCGTCGAGCAGTACTTC. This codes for CASSLLGAVEQYF. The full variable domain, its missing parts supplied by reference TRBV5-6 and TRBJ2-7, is DAGVTQSPTHLIKTRGQQVTLRCSPKSGHDTVSWYQQALGQGPQFIFQYYEEEERQRGNFPDRFSGHQFPNYSSELNVNALLLGDSALYLCASSLLGAVEQYFGPGTRLTVT.

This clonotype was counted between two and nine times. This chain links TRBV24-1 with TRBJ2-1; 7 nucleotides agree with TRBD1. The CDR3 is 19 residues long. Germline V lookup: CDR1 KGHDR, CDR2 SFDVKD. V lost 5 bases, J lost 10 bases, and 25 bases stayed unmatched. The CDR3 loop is CATSVTKLGPGQLILEQFF. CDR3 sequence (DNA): TGTGCCACCAGTGTTACTAAATTGGGCCCGGGACAGCTGATTCTGGAGCAGTTCTTC.

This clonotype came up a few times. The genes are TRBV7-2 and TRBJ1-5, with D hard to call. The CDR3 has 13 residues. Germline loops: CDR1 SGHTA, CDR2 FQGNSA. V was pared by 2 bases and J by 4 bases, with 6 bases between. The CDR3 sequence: CASSLWENQPQHF. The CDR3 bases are TGTGCCAGCAGCTTATGGGAAAATCAGCCCCAGCATTTT.

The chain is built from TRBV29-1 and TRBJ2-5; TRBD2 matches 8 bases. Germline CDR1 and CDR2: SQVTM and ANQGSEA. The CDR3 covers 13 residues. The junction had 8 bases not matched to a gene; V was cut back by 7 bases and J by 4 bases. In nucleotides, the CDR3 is TGCAGCGCCCCCGGGGGGGGCTCAGAGACCCAGTACTTC. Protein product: CSAPGGGSETQYF.

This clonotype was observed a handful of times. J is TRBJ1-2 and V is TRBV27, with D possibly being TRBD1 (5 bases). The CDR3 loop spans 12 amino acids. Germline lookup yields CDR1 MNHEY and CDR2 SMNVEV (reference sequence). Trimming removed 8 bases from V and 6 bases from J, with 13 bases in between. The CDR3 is CASRRGGNGYTF. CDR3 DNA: TGTGCCAGCCGAAGGGGAGGGAATGGCTACACCTTC.

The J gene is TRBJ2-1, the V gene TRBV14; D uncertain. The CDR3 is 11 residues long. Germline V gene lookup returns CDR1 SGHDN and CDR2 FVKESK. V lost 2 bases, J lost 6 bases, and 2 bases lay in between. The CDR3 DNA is TGTGCCAGCAGCCAATTCAATGAGCAGTTCTTC. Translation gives CASSQFNEQFF.

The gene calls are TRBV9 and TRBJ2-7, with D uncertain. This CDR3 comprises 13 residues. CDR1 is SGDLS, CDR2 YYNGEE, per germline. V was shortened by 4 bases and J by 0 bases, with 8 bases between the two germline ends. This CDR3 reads CASSRADSYEQYF. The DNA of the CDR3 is TGTGCCAGCAGCAGGGCTGACTCCTACGAGCAGTACTTC.

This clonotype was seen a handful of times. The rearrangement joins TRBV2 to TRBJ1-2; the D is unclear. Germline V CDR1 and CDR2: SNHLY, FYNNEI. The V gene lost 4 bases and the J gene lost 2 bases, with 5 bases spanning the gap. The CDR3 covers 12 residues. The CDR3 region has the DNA TGTGCCAGCAGTGTTGGGAACTATGGCTACACCTTC. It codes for CASSVGNYGYTF.

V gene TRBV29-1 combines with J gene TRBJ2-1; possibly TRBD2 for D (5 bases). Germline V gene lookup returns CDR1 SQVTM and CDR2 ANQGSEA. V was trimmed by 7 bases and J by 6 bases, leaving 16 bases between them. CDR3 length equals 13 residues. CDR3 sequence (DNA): TGCAGCGCGAGACTACAGAATCGCAATGAGCAGTTCTTC. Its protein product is CSARLQNRNEQFF.

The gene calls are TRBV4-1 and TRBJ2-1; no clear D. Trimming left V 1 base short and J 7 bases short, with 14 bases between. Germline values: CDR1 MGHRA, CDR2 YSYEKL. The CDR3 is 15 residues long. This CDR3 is CASSQGQAGVNEQFF. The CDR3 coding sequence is TGCGCCAGCAGCCAAGGCCAAGCTGGCGTAAATGAGCAGTTCTTC.

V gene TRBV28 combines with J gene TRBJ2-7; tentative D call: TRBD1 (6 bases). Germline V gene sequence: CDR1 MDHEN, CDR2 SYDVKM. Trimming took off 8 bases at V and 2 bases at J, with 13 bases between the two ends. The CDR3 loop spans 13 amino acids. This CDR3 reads CASGQQGPYEQYF. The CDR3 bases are TGTGCCAGCGGCCAGCAGGGGCCCTACGAGCAGTACTTC.

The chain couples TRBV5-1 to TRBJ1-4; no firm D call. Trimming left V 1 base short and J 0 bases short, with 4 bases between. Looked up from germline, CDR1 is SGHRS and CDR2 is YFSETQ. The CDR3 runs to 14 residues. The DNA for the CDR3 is TGCGCCAGCAGCTTGTGGCCAACTAATGAAAAACTGTTTTTT. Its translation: CASSLWPTNEKLFF.

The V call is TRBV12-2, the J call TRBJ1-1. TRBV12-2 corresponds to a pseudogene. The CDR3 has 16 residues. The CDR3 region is CASRCLVSSENTEAFF. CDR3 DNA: TGTGCAAGTCGCTGTTTGGTTAGCAGTGAGAACACTGAAGCTTTCTTT.

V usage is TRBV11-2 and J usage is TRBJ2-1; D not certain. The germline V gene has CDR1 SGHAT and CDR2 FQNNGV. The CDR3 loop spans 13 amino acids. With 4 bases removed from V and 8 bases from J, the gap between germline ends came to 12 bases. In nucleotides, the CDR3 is TGTGCCAGCAGCTCCCCCGGTTCCGATGAGCAGTTCTTC. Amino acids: CASSSPGSDEQFF.

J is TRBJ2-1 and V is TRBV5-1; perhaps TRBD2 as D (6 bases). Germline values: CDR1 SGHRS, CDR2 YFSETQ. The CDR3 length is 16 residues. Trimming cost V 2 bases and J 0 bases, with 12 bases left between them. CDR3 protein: CASSLRAGFSYNEQFF. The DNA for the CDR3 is TGCGCCAGCAGCTTAAGGGCGGGGTTCTCCTACAATGAGCAGTTCTTC.

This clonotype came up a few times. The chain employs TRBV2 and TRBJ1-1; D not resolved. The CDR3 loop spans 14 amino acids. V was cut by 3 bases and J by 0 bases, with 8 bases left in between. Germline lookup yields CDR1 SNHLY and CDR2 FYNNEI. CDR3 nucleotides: TGTGCCAGCAGTGACCCCATCATGAACACTGAAGCTTTCTTT. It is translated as CASSDPIMNTEAFF.

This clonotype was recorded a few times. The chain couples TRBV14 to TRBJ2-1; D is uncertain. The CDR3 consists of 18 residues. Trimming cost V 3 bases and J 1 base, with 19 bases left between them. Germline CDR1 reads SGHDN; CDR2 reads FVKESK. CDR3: CASSHPPSSVMSYNEQFF. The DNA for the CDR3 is TGTGCCAGCAGCCATCCCCCGTCGAGCGTCATGTCCTACAATGAGCAGTTCTTC.

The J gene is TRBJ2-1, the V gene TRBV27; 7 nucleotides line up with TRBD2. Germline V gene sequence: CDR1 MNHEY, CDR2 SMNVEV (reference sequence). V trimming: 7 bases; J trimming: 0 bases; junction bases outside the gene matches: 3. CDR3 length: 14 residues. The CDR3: CASMGGSSYNEQFF. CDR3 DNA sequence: TGTGCCAGCATGGGAGGGAGCTCCTACAATGAGCAGTTCTTC.

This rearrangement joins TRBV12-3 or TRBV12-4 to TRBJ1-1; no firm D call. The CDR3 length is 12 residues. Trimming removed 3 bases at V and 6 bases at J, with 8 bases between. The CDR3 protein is CASSFADAEAFF. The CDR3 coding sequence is TGTGCCAGCAGTTTCGCTGACGCTGAAGCTTTCTTT.

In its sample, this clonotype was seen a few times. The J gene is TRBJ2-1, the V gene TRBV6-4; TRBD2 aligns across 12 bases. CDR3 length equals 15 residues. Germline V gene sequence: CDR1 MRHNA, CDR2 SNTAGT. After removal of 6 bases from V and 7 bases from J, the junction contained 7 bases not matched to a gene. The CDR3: CASSQTSGSGNEQFF. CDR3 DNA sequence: TGTGCCAGCAGCCAGACTAGCGGGAGTGGAAATGAGCAGTTCTTC.

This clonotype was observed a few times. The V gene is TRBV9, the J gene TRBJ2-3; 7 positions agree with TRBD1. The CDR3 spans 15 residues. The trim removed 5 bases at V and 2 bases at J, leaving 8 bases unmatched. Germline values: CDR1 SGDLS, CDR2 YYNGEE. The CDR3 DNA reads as TGTGCCAGCAGTGGCCGGGACAGCCCCACAGATACGCAGTATTTT. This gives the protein CASSGRDSPTDTQYF.

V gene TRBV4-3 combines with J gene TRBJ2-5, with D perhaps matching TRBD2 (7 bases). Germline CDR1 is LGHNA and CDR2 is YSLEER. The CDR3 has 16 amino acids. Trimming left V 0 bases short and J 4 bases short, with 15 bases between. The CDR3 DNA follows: TGCGCCAGCAGCCAAGACAGGGGTTGGGGGGGAGAGACCCAGTACTTC. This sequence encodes CASSQDRGWGGETQYF.

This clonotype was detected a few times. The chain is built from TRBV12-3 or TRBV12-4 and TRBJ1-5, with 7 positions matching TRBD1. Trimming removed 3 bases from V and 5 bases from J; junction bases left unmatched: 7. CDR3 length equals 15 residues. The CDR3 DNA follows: TGTGCCAGCAGTTTTACAGGGGAGAAGCATCAGCCCCAGCATTTT. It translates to CASSFTGEKHQPQHF.